The next 23 T cell receptor beta chains were all read from a single sample in a study of cytomegalovirus exposure and HLA in healthy donors. This PCR relied on a set of 60 Vbeta primers and 13 Jbeta primers. The data were produced by immunoSEQ multiplex PCR, yet TCRdb's version contains in-frame clones alone and is incomplete. The repertoire has around 170,000 clones, about 80% of them found once; the top ten carry around 1.5%. Specimen: PBMCs. The receptors were gathered from a man in his late teens or twenties in good health and CMV-seronegative.

This clone was found once. This sequence joins TRBV7-3 and TRBJ2-3; 12 bases map to TRBD2. The CDR3 is 15 residues long. Germline trimming cut 0 bases from V and 5 bases from J; bases unmatched to any gene: 0. CDR1 and CDR2 (germline): SGHTA, FQGTGA. In nucleotides, the CDR3 is TGTGCCAGCAGCTTAACGGGACTAGCGGGAGATACGCAGTATTTT. It encodes CASSLTGLAGDTQYF.

This chain joins TRBV4-3 and TRBJ2-7, with 11 positions matching TRBD2. V shed 0 bases and J 3 bases; nucleotides not matched to a gene: 7. The length of the CDR3 is 17 residues. Looked up from germline, CDR1 is LGHNA and CDR2 is YSLEER. The CDR3 nucleotides are TGCGCCAGCAGCCAAGATCTGACGACTAGCGGGATCTACGAGCAGTACTTC. Translation gives CASSQDLTTSGIYEQYF.

This chain joins TRBV5-1 and TRBJ2-7, with TRBD2 matching over 11 bases. With 3 bases clipped from V and 4 bases from J, the junction kept 6 bases outside the gene matches. From germline, CDR1 is SGHRS and CDR2 YFSETQ. This CDR3 contains 15 residues. Here the CDR3 reads CASSYTSGGWYEQYF. CDR3 nucleotide sequence: TGCGCCAGCAGCTACACTAGCGGGGGTTGGTACGAGCAGTACTTC.

This chain uses TRBV18 with TRBJ1-1, with unresolved D. The V end was cut by 6 bases, the J end by 5 bases, with 19 bases between. The CDR3 is made up of 15 amino acids. The V gene's germline CDR1 is KGHSH and CDR2 LQKENI. The CDR3 DNA reads TGTGCCAGCTCTCAGACTACAGAGGTTGGGACTGAAGCTTTCTTT. Translating gives CASSQTTEVGTEAFF.

The chain recombines TRBV14 with TRBJ1-4, with 10 positions matching TRBD1. Germline V gene data show CDR1 as SGHDN and CDR2 as FVKESK. The V gene end was trimmed by 4 bases and the J gene end by 8 bases; junction bases not matched to a gene: 7. The CDR3 totals 15 residues. The CDR3 loop reads CASSPLDRGFEKLFF. CDR3 bases: TGTGCCAGCAGCCCCCTGGACAGGGGGTTCGAAAAACTGTTTTTT.

J is TRBJ1-2 and V is TRBV6-6, with D tentatively TRBD1 (5 bases). V gave up 2 bases and J gave up 1 base, with 8 bases separating them. This CDR3 contains 14 residues. Germline assignment: CDR1 MNHNY and CDR2 SVGAGI (reference sequence). CDR3 region: CASSYPGNNYGYTF. The CDR3 DNA follows: TGTGCCAGCAGTTACCCAGGGAATAACTATGGCTACACCTTC.

Details on this clone: One junction end does not reproduce the germline sequence, and a read error may be involved. CDR3 bases: TGCGCCAGCAGCCAAGTCGGGACTAGCGCCTACGGGCAGTACTTC. Amino acid sequence: CASSQVGTSAYGQYF. V and J are TRBV4-3 and TRBJ2-7, with 10 nucleotides matching TRBD2. The CDR3 totals 15 residues. CDR1 is LGHNA and CDR2 is YSLEER in the germline V gene.

The chain employs TRBV4-2 and TRBJ1-5; D gene ambiguous. The CDR3 runs 15 residues. Between the trimmed V and J ends, which lost 0 bases and 7 bases, there was a span of 13 bases. Per the germline V gene, CDR1 is LGHNA and CDR2 is YNFKEQ. The CDR3 loop is CASSQEEQSSQPQHF. The CDR3 nucleotides read TGTGCCAGCAGCCAAGAGGAGCAGTCCAGCCAGCCCCAGCATTTT.

In its sample, this clone was seen a few times. The chain combines TRBV4-1 with TRBJ1-1; 10 bases line up with TRBD1. The trim removed 0 bases at V and 10 bases at J, leaving 8 bases unmatched. The CDR3 is made up of 15 amino acids. From germline, CDR1 is MGHRA and CDR2 YSYEKL. The CDR3 loop reads CASSQDPSTGGRAFF. CDR3 in DNA: TGCGCCAGCAGCCAAGACCCCTCGACAGGGGGCAGAGCTTTCTTT.

This clone was seen only a few times. The rearrangement uses TRBV7-9 and TRBJ2-3, with 9 bases lining up with TRBD1. The CDR3 totals 16 residues. The trim removed 7 bases at V and 3 bases at J, leaving 11 bases unmatched. In germline, CDR1 is SEHNR, CDR2 FQNEAQ (reference sequence). The CDR3 region has the DNA TGTGCCAGCATCCTGGGACAGGGCCGAGGGACAGATACGCAGTATTTT. Its translation is CASILGQGRGTDTQYF. Supplemented by reference TRBV7-9 and TRBJ2-3, the full variable domain reads DTGVSQNPRHKITKRGQNVTFRCDPISEHNRLYWYRQTLGQGPEFLTYFQNEAQLEKSRLLSDRFSAERPKGSFSTLEIQRTEQGDSAMYLCASILGQGRGTDTQYFGPGTRLTVL.

This clone was counted once. The V and J genes are TRBV9 and TRBJ2-1, with 7 bases fitting TRBD2. Trimming cost V 5 bases and J 0 bases; bases outside gene matches: 5. This CDR3 region has 15 residues. CDR1 and CDR2 (germline): SGDLS, YYNGEE. CDR3 residues: CASRAGGSSYNEQFF. The DNA for the CDR3 is TGTGCCAGCAGAGCCGGGGGGAGCTCCTACAATGAGCAGTTCTTC.

The J gene is TRBJ2-7, the V gene TRBV5-1; 7 positions agree with TRBD1. V was pared by 0 bases and J by 2 bases, with 2 bases of the junction left unmatched. The CDR3 is 14 residues long. Germline lookup yields CDR1 SGHRS and CDR2 YFSETQ. CDR3 nucleotides: TGCGCCAGCAGCTTGGGACAGGGACCCTACGAGCAGTACTTC. Translated: CASSLGQGPYEQYF.

This clone was detected only a few times. The J gene is TRBJ2-1, the V gene TRBV6-6; D uncertain. Trimming left V 0 bases short and J 11 bases short, with 11 bases between. Germline CDR1 reads MNHNY; CDR2 reads SVGAGI (reference sequence). The CDR3 spans 13 residues. The CDR3 DNA reads TGTGCCAGCAGTTACTCGCTGAGGAGCCAGCAGTTCTTC. Translated, it gives CASSYSLRSQQFF.

V usage is TRBV6-5 and J usage is TRBJ1-3, with unresolved D. Germline CDR1 is MNHEY and CDR2 is SVGAGI. The V and J ends lost 2 bases and 8 bases respectively, with 16 bases between them. The CDR3 runs 15 residues. CDR3 DNA sequence: TGTGCCAGCAGTTACCGGACTACCGCTACGGACACCATATATTTT. Translating it yields CASSYRTTATDTIYF.

This sequence joins TRBV2 and TRBJ2-5; maybe TRBD1 (6 bases). The DNA end is a closer match to TRBJ2-7, so the J assignment may be wrong. CDR3 length: 17 amino acids. Germline V CDR1 and CDR2: SNHLY, FYNNEI. The CDR3 reads CASSERVRAGANYEQYF. CDR3 sequence (DNA): TGTGCCAGCAGTGAAAGGGTAAGGGCAGGGGCAAACTACGAGCAGTACTTC.

The CDR3 is CASRRTSGDILSTDTQYF. The CDR3, as DNA: TGTGCCAGCAGACGAACTAGCGGGGATATACTTAGCACAGATACGCAGTATTTT. This chain connects TRBV7-9 to TRBJ2-3, with 10 bases lining up with TRBD2. The germline V gene encodes CDR1 SEHNR and CDR2 FQNEAQ (reference sequence). The CDR3 sequence is 18 residues long. Germline trimming cut 6 bases from V and 0 bases from J; bases unmatched to any gene: 12.

This clone was detected only a few times. The rearrangement links TRBV6-5 to TRBJ1-5; no firm D call. CDR1 and CDR2 (germline): MNHEY, SVGAGI. The CDR3 is 14 amino acids. The V end lost 7 bases, the J end lost 5 bases, and 15 bases lay between the germline ends. This CDR3 is CASNEGAEYQPQHF. CDR3 bases: TGTGCCAGCAACGAAGGAGCCGAATATCAGCCCCAGCATTTT.

A few counts support this clone. The chain carries TRBV5-4 and TRBJ2-1; possibly TRBD2 for D (7 bases). Germline CDR1 SGHNT, CDR2 YYREEE (reference sequence). CDR3 size: 15 residues. The V end lost 1 base, the J end lost 4 bases, and 12 bases lay between the germline ends. Written as DNA, the CDR3 is TGTGCCAGCAGCTTGAGCGCGGGGGCATACAATGAGCAGTTCTTC. Its translation is CASSLSAGAYNEQFF.

This chain connects TRBV9 to TRBJ2-3; TRBD2 might be the D (5 bases). With 8 bases removed from V and 4 bases from J, the gap between germline ends came to 14 bases. The germline V gene encodes CDR1 SGDLS and CDR2 YYNGEE. The CDR3 consists of 13 residues. The CDR3 bases are TGTGCCAGTTCACCTCGGACTTCAGATACGCAGTATTTT. This translates into CASSPRTSDTQYF. The complete variable domain, with remaining parts taken from reference TRBV9 and TRBJ2-3, reads DSGVTQTPKHLITATGQRVTLRCSPRSGDLSVYWYQQSLDQGLQFLIQYYNGEERAKGNILERFSAQQFPDLHSELNLSSLELGDSALYFCASSPRTSDTQYFGPGTRLTVL.

The chain has TRBV6-1 and TRBJ2-2; the D is unclear. Germline CDR1 and CDR2: MNHNS and SASEGT. This CDR3 region has 15 residues. The V end lost 7 bases, the J end lost 0 bases, and 12 bases lay between the germline ends. The CDR3: CASMISVSNTGELFF. The CDR3 coding sequence is TGTGCCAGCATGATCTCAGTATCGAACACCGGGGAGCTGTTTTTT.

The J gene is TRBJ1-1, the V gene TRBV5-6; perhaps TRBD1 as D (6 bases). The ends were cut back, 7 bases at V and 7 bases at J, with 20 bases in the middle. The CDR3 extends over 14 amino acids. Germline CDR1 reads SGHDT; CDR2 reads YYEEEE. The CDR3 nucleotides read TGTGCCAGCCGGGAGAGGGGGGGGTTAAATGAAGCTTTCTTT. Encoded protein: CASRERGGLNEAFF.

This rearrangement joins TRBV7-9 to TRBJ2-1; 13 bases match TRBD2. Germline CDR1 SEHNR, CDR2 FQNEAQ (reference sequence). This CDR3 contains 18 residues. With V trimmed by 5 bases and J by 5 bases, 12 bases remained unmatched. The CDR3 here is CASSPRLAGGRNHNEQFF. CDR3 bases: TGTGCCAGCAGCCCGAGACTAGCGGGGGGCAGAAATCACAATGAGCAGTTCTTC.

V is TRBV6-6 and J is TRBJ2-7; possible D gene TRBD1, 6 bases. V gave up 10 bases and J gave up 7 bases, with 20 bases separating them. CDR1 and CDR2 (germline): MNHNY, SVGAGI (reference sequence). The CDR3 has 13 residues. CDR3 sequence reads: CATTGFSQGEQYF. The CDR3 DNA follows: TGTGCCACCACCGGGTTCTCGCAGGGGGAGCAGTACTTC.